Below, 21 T cell receptor beta chains from the same sample are listed, as sequenced in a study of OX40 agonist ivuxolimab in advanced cancers. Libraries were prepared by immunoSEQ multiplex PCR; TCRdb keeps only in-frame clonotypes and omits some of them. This table has about 64,000 clones, about 86% appearing once. Material: CD4+ or CD8+ T cells sorted from blood, obtained in a trial of the OX40 agonist ivuxolimab. The receptors were gathered from an adult with an advanced solid tumor such as melanoma, head and neck, liver or kidney cancer.

The chain recombines TRBV29-1 with TRBJ1-1; no firm D call. The CDR3 has 13 residues. The germline gives CDR1 SQVTM, CDR2 ANQGSEA. With 4 bases removed from V and 0 bases from J, the gap between germline ends came to 9 bases. In DNA, the CDR3 is TGCAGCGTTGGAGTCTTAATGAACACTGAAGCTTTCTTT. Encoded protein: CSVGVLMNTEAFF.

Only one count was recorded for this clone. The chain combines TRBV18 with TRBJ2-1; the D call may be TRBD1 or TRBD2 (5 bases each). V shed 0 bases and J shed 5 bases, with 11 bases lying between them. Germline CDR1 is KGHSH and CDR2 is LQKENI. CDR3 length: 15 residues. CDR3 bases: TGTGCCAGCTCACCACCCGGGGCACGGGACAATGAGCAGTTCTTC. This encodes CASSPPGARDNEQFF. The entire variable domain, with the rest obtained from reference TRBV18 and TRBJ2-1, is as follows: NAGVMQNPRHLVRRRGQEARLRCSPMKGHSHVYWYRQLPEEGLKFMVYLQKENIIDESGMPKERFSAEFPKEGPSILRIQQVVRGDSAAYFCASSPPGARDNEQFFGPGTRLTVL.

The genes are TRBV30 and TRBJ2-2, with 9 bases that match TRBD2. In germline, CDR1 is GTSNPN, CDR2 SVGIG (reference sequence). This CDR3 has 14 amino acids. Trimming removed 3 bases from V and 4 bases from J; junction bases left unmatched: 3. As DNA, the CDR3 is TGTGCCTGGAGCCGACTAGCGGCCACCGGGGAGCTGTTTTTT. Translated, it gives CAWSRLAATGELFF.

A word on this clone: A junction end diverges from the germline sequence, so it may reflect a read error. In nucleotides, the CDR3 is TGTACCAGCAATCTGGGACAGAATAATTCACCCCTCCACTTT. It codes for CTSNLGQNNSPLHF. V and J are TRBV28 and TRBJ1-6; 7 bases fit TRBD1. Germline V gives CDR1 MDHEN, CDR2 SYDVKM. This CDR3 contains 14 residues.

The chain employs TRBV27 and TRBJ2-7; 9 bases fit TRBD1. V shed 5 bases, J shed 4 bases, and the junction held 9 bases outside the gene matches. The length of the CDR3 is 15 residues. Germline V gives CDR1 MNHEY, CDR2 SMNVEV (reference sequence). This CDR3 is CASSVIAGTGYEQYF. CDR3 DNA sequence: TGTGCCAGCAGTGTAATCGCCGGGACAGGGTACGAGCAGTACTTC.

In DNA form, the CDR3 reads TGTGCCAGCAGCCCCTGGGGGCGGGCAGATACGCAGTATTTT. Encoded protein: CASSPWGRADTQYF. The chain joins TRBV11-2 to TRBJ2-3; D is possibly TRBD1 (6 bases). The germline V and J ends were trimmed by 5 bases and 4 bases, with 13 bases remaining between them. Germline values: CDR1 SGHAT, CDR2 FQNNGV. The CDR3 has 14 amino acids.

This clone was seen a few times. The chain's CDR3 is CASSLSFSVRDGTGELFF. The DNA for the CDR3 is TGCGCCAGCAGCTTGAGTTTCAGTGTCAGGGATGGGACCGGGGAGCTGTTTTTT. This chain uses TRBV5-1 with TRBJ2-2; a possible D gene is TRBD1 (5 bases). CDR1 and CDR2 from the germline V gene are SGHRS and YFSETQ. Trimming removed 1 base from V and 5 bases from J, with 21 bases in between. The CDR3 length is 18 residues.

V is TRBV18 and J is TRBJ1-4; no reliable D call. Trimming cost V 8 bases and J 0 bases, with 10 bases left between them. The CDR3 runs 14 residues. The germline CDR1 and CDR2 sequences are KGHSH and LQKENI. The CDR3 DNA follows: TGTGCCAGCCTCGCCGTCCCAACTAATGAAAAACTGTTTTTT. Its translation is CASLAVPTNEKLFF.

This clone appeared a few times. This sequence joins TRBV5-6 and TRBJ2-1, with 9 nucleotides matching TRBD2. The V segment lost 1 base and the J segment 7 bases; nucleotides outside the gene matches: 9. Germline assignment: CDR1 SGHDT and CDR2 YYEEEE. CDR3 size: 16 residues. CDR3 loop: CASSLTGRGGRNEQFF. The CDR3 DNA reads as TGTGCCAGCAGCTTGACCGGGCGGGGGGGCCGGAATGAGCAGTTCTTC.

This chain connects TRBV11-1 to TRBJ2-3; D is unresolved. V was cut by 1 base and J by 0 bases, with 5 bases left in between. The germline gives CDR1 SGHAT, CDR2 FQDESV (reference sequence). The CDR3 is 14 amino acids. Here the CDR3 DNA reads TGTGCCAGCAGCTTAGTTGTCAGCACAGATACGCAGTATTTT. Translated: CASSLVVSTDTQYF.

The chain uses TRBV4-2 and TRBJ1-5; 9 bases are shared with TRBD1. V dropped 5 bases and J dropped 0; count of bases not matched to a gene: 8. The germline CDR1 and CDR2 sequences are LGHNA and YNFKEQ. CDR3 size: 17 residues. The CDR3: CASSSGTGRNSNQPQHF. The CDR3 nucleotides read TGTGCCAGCAGCTCCGGGACAGGGAGAAATAGCAATCAGCCCCAGCATTTT.

This rearrangement joins TRBV10-1 to TRBJ2-2; 8 bases align to TRBD2. The CDR3 has 14 residues. V lost 8 bases to trimming and J lost 6 bases; unmatched junction nucleotides: 8. From germline, CDR1 is WNHNN and CDR2 SYGVQD (reference sequence). The CDR3 spells CASAPGGSAGELFF. CDR3 nucleotides: TGCGCCAGCGCCCCGGGGGGGTCGGCCGGGGAGCTGTTTTTT.

CDR3 residues: CASSLERGGSYNEQFF. CDR3 nucleotides: TGTGCCAGCAGCTTGGAGAGGGGCGGGTCCTACAATGAGCAGTTCTTC. The chain is built from TRBV11-3 and TRBJ2-1; the D gene could be TRBD1 or TRBD2 (5 bases each). Trimming stripped 3 bases from V and 1 base from J, with 13 bases between. Germline lookup yields CDR1 SGHNT and CDR2 YENEEA. The CDR3 loop spans 16 amino acids.

The genes are TRBV5-6 and TRBJ2-2; D is perhaps TRBD2 (5 bases). CDR3 size: 17 residues. CDR1 is SGHDT and CDR2 is YYEEEE in the germline V gene. Trimming stripped 3 bases from V and 0 bases from J, with 15 bases between. The CDR3 DNA reads as TGTGCCAGCAGCTGGGCTCGGAGGACCGCGAACACCGGGGAGCTGTTTTTT. Translated: CASSWARRTANTGELFF.

V is TRBV11-2 and J is TRBJ2-2; 7 bases align to TRBD2. CDR3 size: 15 residues. The V gene end was trimmed by 8 bases and the J gene end by 2 bases; junction bases not matched to a gene: 8. CDR1 is SGHAT, CDR2 FQNNGV, per germline. CDR3 protein: CASQGLAVNTGELFF. CDR3 DNA sequence: TGTGCCAGCCAAGGGCTAGCGGTTAACACCGGGGAGCTGTTTTTT.

V gene TRBV7-2 combines with J gene TRBJ2-5, with 13 bases matching TRBD2. The junction had 7 bases not matched to a gene; V was cut back by 4 bases and J by 5 bases. The CDR3 contains 16 residues. CDR1 is SGHTA and CDR2 is FQGNSA in the germline V gene. DNA for the CDR3: TGTGCCAGCAGCTCCCGGACTAGCGGGAGCCGGGAGACCCAGTACTTC. The encoded protein is CASSSRTSGSRETQYF.

This sequence joins TRBV28 and TRBJ1-2; D ambiguous. The CDR3 length is 14 residues. The germline V gene encodes CDR1 MDHEN and CDR2 SYDVKM. The V end lost 7 bases, the J end lost 4 bases, and 16 bases lay between the germline ends. In nucleotides, the CDR3 is TGTGCCAGCATTATGCCCGCCGCCCCCTATGGCTACACCTTC. Its protein product is CASIMPAAPYGYTF.

Details on this clone: Germline is not matched at one junction end, which may reflect a read error. J is TRBJ2-7 and V is TRBV7-7; D is undetermined. This CDR3 has 17 amino acids. Per the germline V gene, CDR1 is SSHAT and CDR2 is FNYEAQ (reference sequence). CDR3 sequence: CASSPTPDCTYPYEQYF. CDR3 nucleotide sequence: TGTGCTAGCAGCCCAACCCCGGATTGCACCTACCCCTACGAGCAGTACTTC.

The V and J genes are TRBV7-2 and TRBJ1-4, with D unresolved. Germline V gene data show CDR1 as SGHTA and CDR2 as FQGNSA. The CDR3 sequence is 13 residues long. Trimming stripped 0 bases from V and 6 bases from J, with 5 bases between. CDR3 amino acids: CASSLAVDEKLFF. The CDR3 nucleotides are TGTGCCAGCAGCTTAGCGGTTGATGAAAAACTGTTTTTT.

The V and J genes are TRBV27 and TRBJ1-6; unclear D gene. CDR1 is MNHEY and CDR2 is SMNVEV in the germline V gene (reference sequence). Trimming took off 3 bases at V and 7 bases at J, with 7 bases between the two ends. The CDR3 extends over 13 amino acids. The CDR3 nucleotides read TGTGCCAGCAGTTTCACAGTAAATTCACCCCTCCACTTT. Its translation is CASSFTVNSPLHF.

The chain is built from TRBV27 and TRBJ1-2; the D gene is possibly TRBD1 (5 bases). CDR3 length equals 14 residues. The ends were cut back, 2 bases at V and 5 bases at J, with 12 bases in the middle. The germline V gene has CDR1 MNHEY and CDR2 SMNVEV (reference sequence). In DNA form, the CDR3 reads TGTGCCAGCAGTTTACAGGGAAGTTGGTATGGCTACACCTTC. Amino acids: CASSLQGSWYGYTF.